These 21 T cell receptor beta chains were sequenced from one sample in a study of CXCR3-negative and CXCR3-positive naive CD8 T cells. Notes on the study in general: Hydrophobicity was higher for TRB CDR3s found in CXCR3-positive naive cells than in CXCR3-negative naive cells.

The authors prepared UMI-labeled TRB cDNA libraries by 5' RACE. TCRdb re-called the 5' RACE reads and gives one entry per CDR3 protein, without DNA. The sample features over 150,000 distinct CDR3 sequences, with just under 0.5% in its top ten. No antigen has been identified for these receptors. Sequencing was performed on naive CXCR3+ CD8+ T cells from blood. The subset: CD45RO-CCR7+CD27+CD95- naive CD8+ T cells expressing CXCR3 (TNR3+). These receptors came from a human donor in good health. Some clones in this sample may be carry-over from other donors' samples.

The genes are TRBV5-6 and TRBJ1-1; the TCRdb D gene call, TRBD1, has no DNA to confirm it. This CDR3 is built from 14 residues. Looked up from germline, CDR1 is SGHDT and CDR2 is YYEEEE. The CDR3 spells CASSPMTGNTEAFF.

The chain employs TRBV7-9 and TRBJ2-7; the TRBD1 assignment by TCRdb is unverifiable without DNA. The germline CDR1 and CDR2 sequences are SEHNR and FQNEAQ (reference sequence). The CDR3 length is 16 residues. The CDR3 region is CASSPRQGGYNYEQYF. Variable domain in full (rest from reference TRBV7-9 and TRBJ2-7): DTGVSQNPRHKITKRGQNVTFRCDPISEHNRLYWYRQTLGQGPEFLTYFQNEAQLEKSRLLSDRFSAERPKGSFSTLEIQRTEQGDSAMYLCASSPRQGGYNYEQYFGPGTRLTVT.

V is TRBV29-1 and J is TRBJ1-2; the D call from TCRdb, TRBD1, cannot be confirmed without DNA. This CDR3 comprises 12 residues. CDR1 is SQVTM, CDR2 ANQGSEA, per germline. CDR3: CSVVGGAHGYTF.

The chain recombines TRBV14 with TRBJ2-1. This CDR3 contains 13 residues. CDR1 and CDR2 from the germline V gene are SGHDN and FVKESK. This chain's CDR3 is CAISHFSYNEQFF.

The J gene is TRBJ1-6, the V gene TRBV4-2; without DNA, the TCRdb call of TRBD1 cannot be checked. CDR1 is LGHNA and CDR2 is YNFKEQ in the germline V gene. CDR3 length equals 14 residues. CDR3: CASSPGNLNSPLHF.

The V and J genes are TRBV20-1 and TRBJ2-5; TCRdb's D call, TRBD2, is unchecked because there is no DNA. Germline-derived CDR1 and CDR2 are DFQATT and SNEGSKA (reference sequence). The CDR3 runs 16 residues. CDR3 loop: CSVRIPGLATQETQYF.

The chain combines TRBV29-1 with TRBJ2-7. Per germline, CDR1 SQVTM and CDR2 ANQGSEA. CDR3 length equals 14 residues. CDR3 loop: CSVQDVDLTYEQYF.

This rearrangement joins TRBV7-9 to TRBJ2-1; TCRdb returns TRBD1, unconfirmable since there is no DNA. This CDR3 spans 15 amino acids. Germline-derived CDR1 and CDR2 are SEHNR and FQNEAQ (reference sequence). The CDR3: CASSHPGQFNNEQFF.

This chain joins TRBV28 and TRBJ2-1; TCRdb's D call of TRBD2 is untestable without DNA. The CDR3 extends over 15 amino acids. Per the germline V gene, CDR1 is MDHEN and CDR2 is SYDVKM. The CDR3 spells CASSPLAGVGNEQFF.

The J gene is TRBJ2-1, the V gene TRBV7-9; the TCRdb D gene call, TRBD2, has no DNA to confirm it. This CDR3 has 13 amino acids. The germline CDR1 and CDR2 sequences are SEHNR and FQNEAQ (reference sequence). CDR3 protein: CASSEGGNNEQFF. The entire variable domain, with the rest obtained from reference TRBV7-9 and TRBJ2-1, is as follows: DTGVSQNPRHKITKRGQNVTFRCDPISEHNRLYWYRQTLGQGPEFLTYFQNEAQLEKSRLLSDRFSAERPKGSFSTLEIQRTEQGDSAMYLCASSEGGNNEQFFGPGTRLTVL.

The chain uses TRBV5-6 and TRBJ1-6. From germline, CDR1 is SGHDT and CDR2 YYEEEE. This CDR3 contains 16 residues. The CDR3 reads CASSLAQGGSYSPLHF.

The chain uses TRBV2 and TRBJ2-2; lacking DNA, the TRBD1 call made by TCRdb goes unchecked. Germline values: CDR1 SNHLY, CDR2 FYNNEI. The CDR3 extends over 17 amino acids. This chain's CDR3 is CASSEDTGTVNTGELFF.

The V gene is TRBV24-1, the J gene TRBJ1-1. This CDR3 is 12 amino acids long. CDR1 and CDR2 (germline): KGHDR, SFDVKD. The CDR3 is CATSAGNTEAFF.

The rearrangement joins TRBV21-1 to TRBJ2-5; TCRdb's D call, TRBD2, is unchecked because there is no DNA. TRBV21-1 is given as a pseudogene. This CDR3 comprises 14 residues. The CDR3 loop is CASNRTSGRKTQYF.

V and J are TRBV13 and TRBJ2-1; TCRdb calls TRBD1, which cannot be checked without DNA. The germline V gene encodes CDR1 PRHDT and CDR2 FYEKMQ (reference sequence). The CDR3 loop spans 17 amino acids. This CDR3 is CASRQTGGSNSYNEQFF.

The rearrangement joins TRBV7-9 to TRBJ1-1; checking the TCRdb D call of TRBD1 is not possible without DNA. The CDR3 loop spans 15 amino acids. CDR1 is SEHNR, CDR2 FQNEAQ, per germline (reference sequence). CDR3: CASSDTGTGSLEAFF.

The chain is built from TRBV11-2 and TRBJ2-1; TCRdb gives TRBD2 as the D gene, but with no DNA this cannot be confirmed. CDR1 and CDR2 from the germline V gene are SGHAT and FQNNGV. This CDR3 has 16 amino acids. The chain's CDR3 is CASSLVEGGLYNEQFF.

This chain uses TRBV7-9 with TRBJ2-7. This CDR3 is built from 11 residues. Germline CDR1 and CDR2: SEHNR and FQNEAQ (reference sequence). The CDR3 loop is CASSRNIEQYF.

The chain couples TRBV21-1 to TRBJ2-1; TCRdb gives TRBD2 as the D gene, but with no DNA this cannot be confirmed. TRBV21-1 represents a pseudogene. The length of the CDR3 is 18 residues. The CDR3 loop is CASSKPSDQRPYHNEQFF.

The rearrangement links TRBV28 to TRBJ2-7. Per germline, CDR1 MDHEN and CDR2 SYDVKM. The CDR3 has 15 amino acids. CDR3 loop: CASSFRGVLSYEQYF.

This sequence joins TRBV7-9 and TRBJ2-1; TCRdb's D call, TRBD2, is unchecked because there is no DNA. Germline CDR1 reads SEHNR; CDR2 reads FQNEAQ (reference sequence). There are 15 residues in the CDR3. The CDR3 here is CASSYSGGDYNEQFF. The whole variable domain, filled in from reference TRBV7-9 and TRBJ2-1, reads DTGVSQNPRHKITKRGQNVTFRCDPISEHNRLYWYRQTLGQGPEFLTYFQNEAQLEKSRLLSDRFSAERPKGSFSTLEIQRTEQGDSAMYLCASSYSGGDYNEQFFGPGTRLTVL.